These 14 T cell receptor beta chains came from one sample sequenced in a study of cytomegalovirus exposure and HLA in healthy donors. Sequencing used immunoSEQ multiplex PCR; TCRdb keeps in-frame clones, though not all of them. The sample has 150,000 to 160,000 clones; 70% to 90% are singletons. The sequencing sample was made of PBMCs. Receptors originate from a young man in good health and CMV-seropositive.

This clone turned up a few times. The V call is TRBV5-1, the J call TRBJ2-7, with D possibly being TRBD1 (6 bases). The germline V gene has CDR1 SGHRS and CDR2 YFSETQ. The CDR3 is 14 residues long. Trimming took off 0 bases at V and 2 bases at J, with 9 bases between the two ends. CDR3 sequence: CASSLVTGPYEQYF. Written as DNA, the CDR3 is TGCGCCAGCAGCTTGGTGACAGGTCCCTACGAGCAGTACTTC.

V and J are TRBV6-5 and TRBJ2-3, with a tentative D call TRBD1 (6 bases). The CDR3 consists of 12 residues. V lost 5 bases, J lost 9 bases, and 12 bases lay in between. Germline CDR1 reads MNHEY; CDR2 reads SVGAGI. The CDR3 loop is CASSTPQGTQYF. The CDR3 DNA sequence: TGTGCCAGCAGTACGCCGCAGGGGACGCAGTATTTT.

The chain combines TRBV19 with TRBJ1-1; 7 nucleotides align to TRBD1. Germline CDR1 and CDR2: LNHDA and SQIVND (reference sequence). The CDR3 runs 12 residues. The trim removed 10 bases at V and 4 bases at J, leaving 6 bases unmatched. CDR3 DNA: TGTGCCACCTCCAGGGGGATCACTGAAGCTTTCTTT. Translated: CATSRGITEAFF.

The rearrangement uses TRBV25-1 and TRBJ1-5; TRBD1 agrees at 7 bases. Looked up from germline, CDR1 is MGHDK and CDR2 is SYGVNS. This CDR3 spans 13 amino acids. J gave up 4 bases and V 6 bases, and 3 bases lay outside the gene matches. CDR3 protein: CASRQGMNQPQHF. The CDR3 coding sequence is TGTGCCAGCAGACAGGGGATGAATCAGCCCCAGCATTTT.

This clone has more than one count but fewer than ten. The V call is TRBV14, the J call TRBJ2-7; TRBD1 might be the D (5 bases). V was shortened by 1 base and J by 9 bases, with 13 bases between the two germline ends. Germline V gene sequence: CDR1 SGHDN, CDR2 FVKESK. This CDR3 region has 13 residues. This CDR3 is CASSQVGRAGQYF. The CDR3 DNA sequence: TGTGCCAGCAGCCAAGTGGGGCGAGCAGGGCAGTACTTC. Complete variable domain (other parts from reference TRBV14 and TRBJ2-7): EAGVTQFPSHSVIEKGQTVTLRCDPISGHDNLYWYRRVMGKEIKFLLHFVKESKQDESGMPNNRFLAERTGGTYSTLKVQPAELEDSGVYFCASSQVGRAGQYFGPGTRLTVT.

This clone was seen only a few times. The chain links TRBV18 to TRBJ1-1, with TRBD1 matching 8 bases. CDR1 and CDR2 from the germline V gene are KGHSH and LQKENI. Trimming took 6 bases from V and 5 from J; bases not matched to a gene: 11. The CDR3 length is 15 residues. In DNA form, the CDR3 reads TGTGCCAGCTCCCTCGTACCACAGGGGGAAACTGAAGCTTTCTTT. It specifies CASSLVPQGETEAFF.

Regarding this clone: At one of its ends the junction is not consistent with the germline gene, which may arise from a read error. The chain joins TRBV7-2 to TRBJ2-5; TRBD2 matches at 11 bases. Germline V gene data show CDR1 as SGHTA and CDR2 as FQGNSA. The CDR3 covers 16 residues. The DNA of the CDR3 is TGTGCCAGCAGTTTAGCGGGGGGGACGACCCAAGAGACCCAGTACTTC. This encodes CASSLAGGTTQETQYF.

This chain joins TRBV4-3 and TRBJ2-3; D is possibly TRBD2 (5 bases). The V gene's germline CDR1 is LGHNA and CDR2 YSLEER. The CDR3 consists of 14 residues. CDR3: CARPRGTSADTQYF. In nucleotides, the CDR3 is TGCGCGAGGCCTCGGGGTACGTCCGCAGATACGCAGTATTTT.

This chain connects TRBV5-6 to TRBJ2-1; D possibly corresponds to TRBD2 (6 bases). Trimming cost V 2 bases and J 0 bases, with 9 bases left between them. CDR3 length: 15 amino acids. From germline, CDR1 is SGHDT and CDR2 YYEEEE. The DNA for the CDR3 is TGTGCCAGCAGCTTTAGCGGCAGCTCCTACAATGAGCAGTTCTTC. It specifies CASSFSGSSYNEQFF.

The chain has TRBV2 and TRBJ1-2; a weak D match, TRBD1 (6 bases). The germline V gene encodes CDR1 SNHLY and CDR2 FYNNEI. CDR3 length: 16 residues. V lost 1 base to trimming and J lost 1 base, with 13 bases between them. DNA of the CDR3: TGTGCCAGCAGTGAAGGGGGGGGCACCTATAACTATGGCTACACCTTC. The encoded protein is CASSEGGGTYNYGYTF.

The V and J genes are TRBV5-8 and TRBJ2-2, with 7 bases fitting TRBD2. In germline, CDR1 is SGHTS, CDR2 YDEGEE. The CDR3 length is 16 residues. V was clipped by 0 bases and J by 4 bases; unmatched bases: 6. The CDR3 here is CASSLEVGRATGELFF. The CDR3 coding sequence is TGTGCCAGCAGCTTGGAGGTAGGGAGGGCCACCGGGGAGCTGTTTTTT.

This clone has a single count. This chain connects TRBV4-3 to TRBJ2-1; 7 nucleotides align to TRBD1. Looked up from germline, CDR1 is LGHNA and CDR2 is YSLEER. The CDR3 is 15 amino acids. V shed 1 base and J 4 bases; nucleotides not matched to a gene: 4. CDR3 DNA: TGCGCCAGCAGCCAAGGTACGACAGGGTACAATGAGCAGTTCTTC. It encodes CASSQGTTGYNEQFF.

This sequence joins TRBV6-6 and TRBJ1-2, with a possible D match to TRBD1 (5 bases). Germline lookup yields CDR1 MNHNY and CDR2 SVGAGI (reference sequence). V lost 4 bases and J 5 bases, leaving 11 bases between the germline ends. The CDR3 totals 13 residues. CDR3 sequence reads: CASSFETEYGYTF. In DNA form, the CDR3 reads TGTGCCAGCAGTTTCGAGACAGAGTATGGCTACACCTTC.

The V and J genes are TRBV30 and TRBJ1-1; 7 bases are shared with TRBD1. The CDR3 sequence is 13 residues long. V was clipped by 3 bases and J by 3 bases; unmatched bases: 4. Germline V lookup: CDR1 GTSNPN, CDR2 SVGIG (reference sequence). This CDR3 reads CAWRVTGDTEAFF. CDR3 sequence (DNA): TGTGCCTGGAGGGTAACAGGGGACACTGAAGCTTTCTTT.